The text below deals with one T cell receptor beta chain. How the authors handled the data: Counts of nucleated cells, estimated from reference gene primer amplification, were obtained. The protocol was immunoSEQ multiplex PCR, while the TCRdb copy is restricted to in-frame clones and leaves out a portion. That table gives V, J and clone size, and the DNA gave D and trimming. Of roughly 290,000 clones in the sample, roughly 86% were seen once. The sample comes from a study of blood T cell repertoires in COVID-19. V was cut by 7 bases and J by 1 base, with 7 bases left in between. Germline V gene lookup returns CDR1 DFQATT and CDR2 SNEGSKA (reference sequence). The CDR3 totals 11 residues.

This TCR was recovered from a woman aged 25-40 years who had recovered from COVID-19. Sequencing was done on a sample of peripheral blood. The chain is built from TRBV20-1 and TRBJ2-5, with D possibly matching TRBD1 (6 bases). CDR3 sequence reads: CSGTAQETQYF. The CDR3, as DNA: TGCAGTGGGACAGCCCAAGAGACCCAGTACTTC.